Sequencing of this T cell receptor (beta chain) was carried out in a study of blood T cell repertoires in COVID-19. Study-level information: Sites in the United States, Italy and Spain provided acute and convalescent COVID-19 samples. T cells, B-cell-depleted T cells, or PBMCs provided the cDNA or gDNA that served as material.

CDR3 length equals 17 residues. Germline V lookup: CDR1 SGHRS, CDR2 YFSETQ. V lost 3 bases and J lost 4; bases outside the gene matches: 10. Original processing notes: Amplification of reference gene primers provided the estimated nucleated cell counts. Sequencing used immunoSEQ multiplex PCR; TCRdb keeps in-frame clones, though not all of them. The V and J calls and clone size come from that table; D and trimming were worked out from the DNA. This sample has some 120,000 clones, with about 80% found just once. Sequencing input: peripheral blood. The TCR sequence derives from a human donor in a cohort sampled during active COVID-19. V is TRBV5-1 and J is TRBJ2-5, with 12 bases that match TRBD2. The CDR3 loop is CASSSALLAGGGETQYF. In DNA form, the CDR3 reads TGCGCCAGCAGCTCCGCCTTACTAGCGGGAGGAGGAGAGACCCAGTACTTC.